These T cell receptor beta chains were read from a single sample in a study of blood T cell repertoires in COVID-19. TCRdb's copy holds only in-frame clones and misses some; the assay was immunoSEQ multiplex PCR. The sample lists 200,000 to 300,000 clones; 70% to 85% were seen once. The sample taken for sequencing was peripheral blood. The receptors come from a man older than 75 with acute or convalescent COVID-19. The CDR3 runs from the conserved cysteine through the conserved F or W. A clone size is listed for some rows: how often the clone was seen (once, few, many), or a class if it is expanded.

>15|TRBJ2-1|.|TRBV30
CAWTAGTGGLNEQFF
>15|TRBJ2-3|.|TRBV29-1
CSVRGLAGVGDTQYF
>14|TRBJ1-1|.|TRBV13
CASSLGRGATEAFF
>15|TRBJ1-1|.|TRBV19
CASSIRRGRNPEAFF
>11|TRBJ2-7|few|TRBV20-1
CSASREYEQYF
>14|TRBJ2-4|.|TRBV6-6
CASSYPVAKNIQYF
>14|TRBJ2-7|few|TRBV27
CASSNTGQAYEQYF
>15|TRBJ1-5|few|TRBV2
CASRGAGKGNQPQHF
>17|TRBJ1-4|few|TRBV19
CASSMPRAGTTNEKLFF
>15|TRBJ1-1|few|TRBV6-1
CASSERAGGNTEAFF
>14|TRBJ2-5|.|TRBV6-5
CASSDTGGRETQYF
>17|TRBJ2-4|.|TRBV29-1
CSVAGTSGLLAKNIQYF
>15|TRBJ1-2|once|TRBV28
CASSSSALGLYGYTF
>15|TRBJ1-5|.|TRBV18
CASFGPREEIWPQHF
>17|TRBJ2-1|.|TRBV21-1
CASSNLAGGPSSDEQFF
>14|TRBJ1-1|.|TRBV3-1/TRBV3-2
CASSQGQGSTEAFF
>15|TRBJ1-5|.|TRBV3-1/TRBV3-2
CASSQTGVSNQPQHF
>16|TRBJ2-7|.|TRBV28
CASSLAGGKGSYEQYF
>16|TRBJ1-3|.|TRBV7-8
CASSLRTGDIGNTIYF
>20|TRBJ1-3|.|TRBV28
CASSLGPVGASIPSGNTIYF
>15|TRBJ2-7|.|TRBV18
CASSPSEGYTPEQYF
>14|TRBJ1-3|.|TRBV19
CASRGTGMGNTIYF
>14|TRBJ2-3|.|TRBV10-1
CASSKRGSTDTQYF
>18|TRBJ2-7|.|TRBV5-1
CASSLVVLAGGSTYEQYF
>16|TRBJ2-5|.|TRBV3-1/TRBV3-2
CASTGTLAGVGETQYF
>13|TRBJ2-3|.|TRBV28
CASSSGQSDTQYF
>11|TRBJ1-1|.|TRBV12-3/TRBV12-4
CASSLIVEAFF
>16|TRBJ1-3|few|TRBV18
CASSQGARGSGNTIYF
>15|TRBJ2-7|.|TRBV14
CASSHGPDSSYEQYF
>17|TRBJ1-1|.|TRBV21-1
CASSTLYGCPAGGEAFF
>15|TRBJ2-5|.|TRBV28
CASSPGLAGVETQYF
>12|TRBJ1-1|.|TRBV18
CASSRRDTEAFF
>18|TRBJ1-6|.|TRBV27
CASSPQIGRGSYNSPLHF
>13|TRBJ1-2|.|TRBV18
CASSPGRDYGYTF
>15|TRBJ1-5|.|TRBV18
CASSPQASSNQPQHF
>13|TRBJ1-4|.|TRBV7-2
CASSLIAGEKLFF